The 5 T cell receptor beta chains listed next were all sequenced from one sample in a study of T cell changes during pregnancy in multiple sclerosis. Assay used: immunoSEQ multiplex PCR; TCRdb lists only in-frame clones, some missing. The sample contains more than 90,000 clones, about 94% of which appear only once. The material was peripheral blood, obtained in the third trimester of pregnancy. The origin of the receptors is a female donor with multiple sclerosis, enrolled in a pregnancy study.

The rearrangement uses TRBV4-2 and TRBJ2-6; tentative D call: TRBD1 (6 bases). Germline values: CDR1 LGHNA, CDR2 YNFKEQ. V gave up 0 bases and J gave up 0 bases, with 18 bases separating them. The CDR3 totals 20 residues. The CDR3 coding sequence is TGTGCCAGCAGCCAAGATAGGGAGACAGGTACCTACTCTGGGGCCAACGTCCTGACTTTC. This translates into CASSQDRETGTYSGANVLTF.

This clone occurred once. The chain recombines TRBV7-2 with TRBJ1-3; D call uncertain. Between the trimmed V and J ends, which lost 4 bases and 3 bases, there was a span of 10 bases. The CDR3 covers 14 residues. Germline V gene lookup returns CDR1 SGHTA and CDR2 FQGNSA. The CDR3 region is CASSSSRLGNTIYF. The CDR3 DNA reads TGTGCCAGCAGCTCCTCGCGGCTTGGAAACACCATATATTTT.

V usage is TRBV4-2 and J usage is TRBJ2-7; 10 bases map to TRBD2. Germline V gene data show CDR1 as LGHNA and CDR2 as YNFKEQ. Germline trimming cut 2 bases from V and 3 bases from J; bases unmatched to any gene: 4. CDR3 size: 15 residues. CDR3 in DNA: TGTGCCAGCAGCCAACGAGCGGGGGGGTACTACGAGCAGTACTTC. Translating gives CASSQRAGGYYEQYF.

This chain links TRBV7-6 with TRBJ1-1, with D maybe TRBD1 (5 bases). Germline CDR1 SGHVS, CDR2 FNYEAQ. The CDR3 sequence is 16 residues long. Trimming pared 1 base from V and 0 bases from J, leaving 12 bases between. CDR3 in DNA: TGTGCCAGCAGCTTAGGCCCTCGACAGTTGAACACTGAAGCTTTCTTT. The encoded protein is CASSLGPRQLNTEAFF.

This rearrangement joins TRBV18 to TRBJ1-2; TRBD1 matches 7 bases. V lost 3 bases to trimming and J lost 3 bases; unmatched junction nucleotides: 10. Germline V CDR1 and CDR2: KGHSH, LQKENI. CDR3 length: 16 residues. CDR3 residues: CASSPLTDRVDYGYTF. CDR3 nucleotides: TGTGCCAGCTCACCCCTCACAGACAGGGTCGACTATGGCTACACCTTC.